The source of this TCR beta chain is a study of T cell responses to AZD1222 COVID-19 vaccine. Libraries were prepared by immunoSEQ multiplex PCR; TCRdb keeps only in-frame clonotypes and omits some of them. The table includes roughly 200,000 clones, approximately 94% detected once. J gave up 3 bases and V 0 bases, and 4 bases lay outside the gene matches. The V gene's germline CDR1 is GTSNPN and CDR2 SVGIG (reference sequence). CDR3 length: 14 amino acids. The rearrangement uses TRBV30 and TRBJ1-1; 7 bases align to TRBD1. Sequences were derived from peripheral blood, sampled on day 0 of MenACWY control vaccination. The receptor's source is an adult in good health. The CDR3 reads CAWSVGQGDTEAFF. The CDR3 region has the DNA TGTGCCTGGAGTGTAGGGCAGGGGGACACTGAAGCTTTCTTT.